This is a list of T cell receptor beta chains from one sample in a study of blood T cell repertoires in COVID-19. The protocol was immunoSEQ multiplex PCR, while the TCRdb copy is restricted to in-frame clones and leaves out a portion. The table shows roughly 98,000 clones, with approximately 80% occurring only once. The sample consisted of peripheral blood. The receptors originated from a man in his 70s with active or convalescent COVID-19. Both conserved end residues are part of each CDR3.

v_gene	j_gene	CDR3aa
TRBV19	TRBJ1-1	CASSMDSQDLEAFF
TRBV27	TRBJ1-6	CASQAGGGNLPLHF
TRBV7-2	TRBJ1-5	CASSLDRGYQPQHF
TRBV11-2	TRBJ1-5	CASSLDRYQPQHF
TRBV6-5	TRBJ1-3	CASSYSKDNSGNTIYF
TRBV30	TRBJ2-3	CAWSVRSTDTQYF
TRBV7-2	TRBJ2-7	CASSLAGTGIDEQYF
TRBV5-1	TRBJ2-7	CASSLVQGKNEQYF
TRBV7-8	TRBJ2-6	CASSLSWSGANVLTF
TRBV7-6	TRBJ1-4	CASSLEGGERRGISYLLGKLFF
TRBV3-1/TRBV3-2	TRBJ1-1	CASSQDLTSEAFF
TRBV11-2	TRBJ2-3	CASSLGRGSDTQYF
TRBV5-6	TRBJ1-5	CASSWGRGTFGEPQHF
TRBV5-1	TRBJ1-3	CASSLGAGERGNTIYF
TRBV5-5	TRBJ1-5	CASSPTPAGQPQHF
TRBV4-1	TRBJ1-1	CASRETLTSLNTEAFF
TRBV11-2	TRBJ2-3	CASSLYGGEDTQYF
TRBV7-3	TRBJ2-2	CASSSAGGPGELFF
TRBV5-1	TRBJ2-5	CASSLGTSGGETQYF
TRBV12-5	TRBJ2-5	CASGSAGTGTFWETQYF
TRBV10-3	TRBJ1-4	CAISESDRGTSFEKLFF
TRBV4-1	TRBJ1-1	CASSHPPGQGPTEAFF
TRBV4-1	TRBJ2-5	CASSQGAIGRSGVETQYF
TRBV30	TRBJ2-3	CAWMTTSGGKTQYF
TRBV11-2	TRBJ2-5	CASSPAGGQTQYF
TRBV10-3	TRBJ1-3	CAIQGSGNTIYF
TRBV30	TRBJ2-6	CAWIKSGAGANVLTF
TRBV5-1	TRBJ1-1	CASSQQGGNTEAFF
TRBV7-3	TRBJ2-5	CASSYPGLAGGPETQYF
TRBV4-1	TRBJ1-2	CASSQLGINYGYTF
TRBV6-1	TRBJ2-5	CASSATSGGAGETQYF
TRBV5-1	TRBJ2-1	CASSLAAGAYNEQFF
TRBV15	TRBJ2-4	CATNRDRFGHIQYF
TRBV6-5	TRBJ1-2	CASTNGDSYGYTF
TRBV6-2/TRBV6-3	TRBJ1-1	CASSYSTSVRAFF
TRBV3-1/TRBV3-2	TRBJ1-3	CASSPSQGYGNTIYF
TRBV2	TRBJ2-5	CASSEVAGGLETQYF
TRBV19	TRBJ1-5	CASSIDLTGGNQPQHF
TRBV27	TRBJ2-1	CASYPGTGGNNEQFF
TRBV4-3	TRBJ2-1	CASSQETASGGNEQFF
TRBV14	TRBJ2-5	CASSQVPGSRGETQYF
TRBV5-6	TRBJ2-1	CASSLVAVILTGTNNEQFF
TRBV5-6	TRBJ2-7	CASSLFQTAGDYEQYF
TRBV6-2/TRBV6-3	TRBJ1-6	CASSQGHSNSPLHF
TRBV7-2	TRBJ1-2	CASSLEWALYGYTF
TRBV4-3	TRBJ1-2	CASSQVNRRSGMDGYTF
TRBV5-1	TRBJ1-1	CASSHQGGSTEAFF
TRBV5-1	TRBJ2-7	CASSLAGTSGDYEQYF
TRBV5-6	TRBJ2-7	CASSSGTGKYEQYF